The 11 T cell receptor beta chains listed next were all sequenced from one sample in a study of shared clonotypes between healthy human individuals. Assay used: immunoSEQ multiplex PCR; TCRdb lists only in-frame clones, some missing. The sample yields some 1.5 million clones, 98% seen once. The sample taken for sequencing was naive CD4+ T cells sorted from blood. Subset here: CD45RA+ positively selected. These receptors came from a man aged 25-45 years in good health.

The V gene is TRBV5-4, the J gene TRBJ2-5; 10 bases map to TRBD1. V dropped 3 bases and J dropped 14; count of bases not matched to a gene: 10. CDR1 and CDR2 from the germline V gene are SGHNT and YYREEE (reference sequence). CDR3 size: 13 residues. Here the CDR3 DNA reads TGTGCCAGCAGCTCGGGACAGGGGAGGTTAAGATACTTC. Amino acids: CASSSGQGRLRYF.

The count of this clone is one. The CDR3 sequence is CASSKLVSGELFF. Written as DNA, the CDR3 is TGTGCCAGCAGCAAACTAGTATCCGGGGAGCTGTTTTTT. This chain connects TRBV6-5 to TRBJ2-2; weak D call: TRBD2 (5 bases). This CDR3 contains 13 residues. Per the germline V gene, CDR1 is MNHEY and CDR2 is SVGAGI. V lost 6 bases and J lost 6, with 11 bases in between.

The chain employs TRBV28 and TRBJ2-1; 9 bases line up with TRBD1. From germline, CDR1 is MDHEN and CDR2 SYDVKM. J was trimmed by 8 bases and V by 6 bases; bases with no gene match: 11. The length of the CDR3 is 15 residues. The CDR3 loop reads CASSQGGTGIHEQFF. For the CDR3, the DNA is TGTGCCAGCAGCCAAGGCGGGACAGGGATCCATGAGCAGTTCTTC. Looking up the rest from reference TRBV28 and TRBJ2-1 gives the full variable domain: DVKVTQSSRYLVKRTGEKVFLECVQDMDHENMFWYRQDPGLGLRLIYFSYDVKMKEKGDIPEGYSVSREKKERFSLILESASTNQTSMYLCASSQGGTGIHEQFFGPGTRLTVL.

V usage is TRBV5-1 and J usage is TRBJ2-3; D is perhaps TRBD1 (5 bases). The CDR3 is made up of 18 amino acids. Per the germline V gene, CDR1 is SGHRS and CDR2 is YFSETQ. V shed 4 bases and J shed 2 bases, with 23 bases lying between them. In DNA, the CDR3 is TGCGCCAGCAGCCTAAGTACTGGGGCAACTGCCTACACAGATACGCAGTATTTT. Translating gives CASSLSTGATAYTDTQYF.

This sequence joins TRBV28 and TRBJ1-1; D call uncertain. Looked up from germline, CDR1 is MDHEN and CDR2 is SYDVKM. V was pared by 8 bases and J by 5 bases, with 12 bases between. This CDR3 has 12 amino acids. CDR3 amino acids: CASFTSGTEAFF. CDR3 coding DNA: TGTGCCAGCTTCACTAGTGGGACTGAAGCTTTCTTT.

This clone was recorded once. Other nucleotide sequences from this sample produce the same CDR3. The V call is TRBV9, the J call TRBJ2-5, with D unresolved. The CDR3 is 13 amino acids. V was pared by 0 bases and J by 0 bases, with 3 bases between. CDR1 is SGDLS, CDR2 YYNGEE, per germline. The CDR3, as DNA: TGTGCCAGCAGCGTAGCGGACCAAGAGACCCAGTACTTC. Amino acids: CASSVADQETQYF.

CDR3 loop: CASERGSNNEQFF. The CDR3 region has the DNA TGCGCCAGCGAGCGGGGGTCAAACAATGAGCAGTTCTTC. This rearrangement joins TRBV10-2 to TRBJ2-1; 8 nucleotides match TRBD2. Trimming at V came to 8 bases and at J to 5 bases, leaving 5 bases not matched to a gene. CDR3 length: 13 residues. CDR1 and CDR2 from the germline V gene are WSHSY and SAAADI.

The genes are TRBV19 and TRBJ1-2, with unresolved D. The germline V and J ends were trimmed by 7 bases and 0 bases, with 12 bases remaining between them. The CDR3 contains 14 residues. From germline, CDR1 is LNHDA and CDR2 SQIVND (reference sequence). Written as DNA, the CDR3 is TGTGCCAGTACAGGATCCGCAGCTAACTATGGCTACACCTTC. It yields the protein CASTGSAANYGYTF.

A single count supports this clone. CDR3 residues: CASQRWNTGELFF. CDR3 DNA: TGTGCCAGCCAGCGCTGGAACACCGGGGAGCTGTTTTTT. The chain joins TRBV7-2 to TRBJ2-2; D is undetermined. Looked up from germline, CDR1 is SGHTA and CDR2 is FQGNSA. The V and J ends lost 8 bases and 1 base respectively, with 8 bases between them. There are 13 residues in the CDR3.

This chain connects TRBV28 to TRBJ1-1; perhaps TRBD1 as D (5 bases). Trimming left V 5 bases short and J 10 bases short, with 14 bases between. Looked up from germline, CDR1 is MDHEN and CDR2 is SYDVKM. This CDR3 comprises 12 residues. This chain's CDR3 is CASSEKDRSAFF. The CDR3 coding sequence is TGTGCCAGCAGTGAGAAAGACAGATCAGCTTTCTTT.

This clone occurred once. Other DNA sequences in this specimen translate into the identical CDR3. The chain combines TRBV2 with TRBJ2-5; the D gene is possibly TRBD2 (6 bases). Trimming took off 7 bases at V and 4 bases at J, with 10 bases between the two ends. This CDR3 is 12 amino acids long. Germline CDR1 reads SNHLY; CDR2 reads FYNNEI. This CDR3 reads CASTGDGETQYF. CDR3 nucleotides: TGTGCCAGCACGGGGGACGGAGAGACCCAGTACTTC.